This T cell receptor (beta chain) was obtained from a study of Graves' ophthalmopathy and Graves' hyperthyroidism. V was shortened by 5 bases and J by 5 bases, with 15 bases between the two germline ends. CDR1 SGHVS and CDR2 FNYEAQ come from the germline V gene. The CDR3 covers 14 residues. This clonotype appeared many times. Amplification from RNA transcripts yielded the TCR beta CDR3 regions. RT-PCR was first run with HTBI primers, then multiplex PCR in a second round. Using its own MiXCR run on the multiplex PCR reads, TCRdb lists one record per CDR3 protein. The sample holds approximately 500,000 distinct CDR3 sequences, roughly 14% seen once. Lactation, pregnancy, uncontrolled infections and other autoimmune diseases were all grounds for excluding patients. The authors isolated PBMCs from around 10 ml of fresh peripheral blood.

This receptor was identified in a woman aged 25 to 39 with Graves' ophthalmopathy. The chain recombines TRBV7-6 with TRBJ2-5; D may be TRBD1 (7 bases). The source material was blood. Written as DNA, the CDR3 is TGTGCCAGCAGCCCCGCAGGGGGGTATGAGACCCAGTACTTC. Residues: CASSPAGGYETQYF.